The T cell receptor beta chain described here comes from a study of blood T cells in healthy people across ages. Alongside a J-beta primer mix, a sample-barcoded 5' primer served in a second PCR lasting about 7 to 11 cycles. TCRdb used MiXCR to reprocess the 5' RACE reads, holding one entry per CDR3 protein. Counted here are over 1,500,000 distinct CDR3 sequences, approximately 50% occurring once; the ten biggest clones make up roughly 2.1%. Study-level points and caveats: The CMV status of each donor remained undetermined, and this could have confounded shifts in expanded clonotypes. In older individuals, TCR beta diversity per million T cells was lower, falling roughly linearly with age. Investigators treated diversity estimates from one million T cells as underestimates.

As concerns this clonotype: Its antigen remains unidentified.

In terms of origin and age, donors were healthy Caucasian individuals from Russia aged roughly 6 to 100. Germline CDR1 and CDR2: SQVTM and ANQGSEA. This CDR3 is built from 13 residues. Sequenced input: blood. The chain couples TRBV29-1 to TRBJ2-4; a possible D gene is TRBD1 (5 bases). TRBJ2-7 matches the DNA end more closely, so the J call is doubtful. The sequence was obtained from a woman aged 40 to 55 in good health. DNA for the CDR3: TGCAGCGTTGAAGTGGGTAGGGGTTACGAGCAGTACTTC. Its translation: CSVEVGRGYEQYF.